This TCR beta chain was captured in a study of T-cell memory formation after mild COVID-19. TCRdb ran MiXCR on the 5' RACE reads and lists one entry per CDR3 protein. The table shows about 58,000 distinct CDR3 sequences, with around a quarter occurring only once. With 3 bases removed from V and 3 bases from J, the gap between germline ends came to 15 bases. The CDR3 extends over 15 amino acids. The germline V gene encodes CDR1 LNHNV and CDR2 YYDKDF (reference sequence). This sequence originates from a man younger than 30 who had mild COVID-19 (a few samples of this study predate the infection). Cell type and time point are not known. The gene calls are TRBV15 and TRBJ2-7; D is undetermined. Sequencing was done on a sample of PBMCs or a T cell subset sorted from them (not recorded which). The CDR3 loop is CATSSKQGPFYEQYF. CDR3 nucleotide sequence: TGTGCCACCAGCAGCAAACAAGGCCCGTTCTACGAGCAGTACTTC.